Presented here are 14 T cell receptor beta chains from one specimen sequenced in a study of beta chain features in type 1 diabetes. Expressed TCRB transcripts were sequenced after all isolated RNA was converted to cDNA. Data came from immunoSEQ multiplex PCR; TCRdb stores just in-frame clones and leaves some out. The table records about 150,000 clones, approximately 10% of them present only once. Sequencing was performed on central memory CD4+ T cells from blood. All receptors come from a man younger than 30 in good health.

The V call is TRBV29-1, the J call TRBJ1-4, with 9 positions matching TRBD1. The trim removed 4 bases at V and 6 bases at J, leaving 3 bases unmatched. Germline loops: CDR1 SQVTM, CDR2 ANQGSEA. The CDR3 spans 13 residues. CDR3 nucleotide sequence: TGCAGCGTTGCCGGGACAGGGTATGAAAAACTGTTTTTT. This codes for CSVAGTGYEKLFF.

The chain is built from TRBV6-6 and TRBJ2-1; D is possibly TRBD1 (6 bases). CDR1 is MNHNY and CDR2 is SVGAGI in the germline V gene (reference sequence). V was pared by 6 bases and J by 8 bases, with 11 bases between. This CDR3 spans 12 amino acids. The CDR3 region is CASSLPGDEQFF. As DNA, the CDR3 is TGTGCCAGCAGCCTACCAGGGGATGAGCAGTTCTTC.

This chain links TRBV9 with TRBJ2-4; 9 bases line up with TRBD1. Germline lookup yields CDR1 SGDLS and CDR2 YYNGEE. The V and J ends lost 5 bases and 3 bases, in that order; junction bases with no gene match: 12. The CDR3 spans 17 residues. In DNA form, the CDR3 reads TGTGCCAGCAGTGAGCTATCTACGACAGGGGGCAAAAACATTCAGTACTTC. Translation gives CASSELSTTGGKNIQYF.

V is TRBV4-2 and J is TRBJ1-2; possible D gene TRBD1, 5 bases. Germline V gives CDR1 LGHNA, CDR2 YNFKEQ. V lost 3 bases to trimming and J lost 4 bases, with 21 bases between them. This CDR3 is built from 17 residues. CDR3 amino acids: CASSQGASLTASYGYTF. As DNA, the CDR3 is TGTGCCAGCAGCCAGGGCGCGTCCCTGACAGCCTCCTATGGCTACACCTTC.

The sample holds many counts of this clone. This chain joins TRBV28 and TRBJ2-5; possible D gene TRBD1, 6 bases. The germline CDR1 and CDR2 sequences are MDHEN and SYDVKM. The ends were cut back, 7 bases at V and 2 bases at J, with 11 bases in the middle. This CDR3 region has 13 residues. CDR3 region: CASIRDNQETQYF. The CDR3 nucleotides are TGTGCCAGCATCCGGGACAATCAAGAGACCCAGTACTTC.

The rearrangement uses TRBV29-1 and TRBJ2-3; 8 positions match TRBD2. CDR1 is SQVTM and CDR2 is ANQGSEA in the germline V gene. The CDR3 totals 14 residues. V lost 4 bases, J lost 0 bases, and 3 bases stayed unmatched. The CDR3 is CSVVKRGSTDTQYF. The CDR3 coding sequence is TGCAGCGTTGTGAAGCGGGGGAGCACAGATACGCAGTATTTT.

This clone was seen a few times. V and J are TRBV6-5 and TRBJ2-5; 8 positions match TRBD2. From germline, CDR1 is MNHEY and CDR2 SVGAGI. V was clipped by 0 bases and J by 9 bases; unmatched bases: 9. CDR3 length: 15 amino acids. The CDR3 region is CASSYSVAGGRAQYF. The DNA for the CDR3 is TGTGCCAGCAGTTACTCGGTTGCGGGGGGAAGGGCCCAGTACTTC.

The sample holds a few counts of this clone. The chain is built from TRBV6-6 and TRBJ1-1; no firm D call. This CDR3 is 13 amino acids long. From germline, CDR1 is MNHNY and CDR2 SVGAGI (reference sequence). The germline V and J ends were trimmed by 6 bases and 4 bases, with 12 bases remaining between them. The CDR3 sequence is CASRIQVGTEAFF. For the CDR3, the DNA is TGTGCCAGCAGGATTCAGGTTGGCACTGAAGCTTTCTTT.

This chain connects TRBV6-5 to TRBJ1-5, with 7 bases matching TRBD1. The ends lost 5 bases at V and 4 bases at J; junction bases unmatched: 2. Germline loops: CDR1 MNHEY, CDR2 SVGAGI. This CDR3 comprises 13 residues. CDR3: CASSKQGNQPQHF. CDR3 sequence (DNA): TGTGCCAGCAGTAAACAGGGGAATCAGCCCCAGCATTTT.

This clone was seen a handful of times. The chain employs TRBV9 and TRBJ1-3; D gene unclear. The CDR3 runs 16 residues. V was clipped by 4 bases and J by 0 bases, with 14 bases between them. CDR1 SGDLS and CDR2 YYNGEE come from the germline V gene. For the CDR3, the DNA is TGTGCCAGCAGCCCGAGGGCCGTGAGCTCTGGAAACACCATATATTTT. This gives the protein CASSPRAVSSGNTIYF.

The J gene is TRBJ2-3, the V gene TRBV7-8; 8 nucleotides match TRBD2. CDR3 length: 17 amino acids. Germline-derived CDR1 and CDR2 are SGHVS and FQNEAQ. The ends lost 5 bases at V and 6 bases at J; junction bases unmatched: 16. This CDR3 reads CASSKGARTSPADTQYF. The CDR3 bases are TGTGCCAGCAGCAAGGGCGCTAGGACTAGCCCAGCGGATACGCAGTATTTT.

Comment on this clone: One end of the junction fails to match germline, which may point to a read error. The V gene is TRBV15, the J gene TRBJ2-6; TRBD1 matches 8 bases. The CDR3 consists of 17 residues. Germline assignment: CDR1 LNHNV and CDR2 YYDKDF (reference sequence). The DNA of the CDR3 is TGTGCCACCAGTAGAGGACAGGGACCCTCTGGGGCCAACGTCCTGACTTTC. Its translation is CATSRGQGPSGANVLTF.

The chain has TRBV11-2 and TRBJ1-2; D ambiguous. The germline gives CDR1 SGHAT, CDR2 FQNNGV. V dropped 0 bases and J dropped 3 bases, with 8 bases sitting between them. There are 14 residues in the CDR3. The CDR3 is CASSLDRQYYGYTF. The DNA of the CDR3 is TGTGCCAGCAGCTTAGATCGCCAGTACTATGGCTACACCTTC.

This clone was counted only a few times. The chain recombines TRBV28 with TRBJ2-5, with D perhaps matching TRBD2 (5 bases). Trimming took off 2 bases at V and 5 bases at J, with 6 bases between the two ends. Germline values: CDR1 MDHEN, CDR2 SYDVKM. The CDR3 has 12 residues. CDR3 amino acids: CASSLQRETQYF. CDR3 sequence (DNA): TGTGCCAGCAGTTTACAGCGGGAGACCCAGTACTTC. The full variable domain, with the rest looked up from reference TRBV28 and TRBJ2-5, is DVKVTQSSRYLVKRTGEKVFLECVQDMDHENMFWYRQDPGLGLRLIYFSYDVKMKEKGDIPEGYSVSREKKERFSLILESASTNQTSMYLCASSLQRETQYFGPGTRLLVL.